The 26 T cell receptor beta chains in this list originate from one sample, sequenced in a study of low-dose radiotherapy and immunotherapy resistance in tumors. Covering alpha and beta chains, TRAV- and TRBV-specific primers were used for the first-strand cDNA. It was with a constant-region primer and a V-primer adapter that TCRs were amplified over about 20 PCR cycles. From the reads, TCRdb called clonotypes with MiXCR, one entry per CDR3 protein. The sample has roughly 6,000 distinct CDR3 sequences, over 55% seen once. The receptors were gathered from a human donor with advanced metastatic prostate, ovarian, gallbladder or colorectal cancer (not recorded which). This table probably holds off-target reads from a library built for another chain.

The gene calls are TRBV12-3 or TRBV12-4 and TRBJ2-7; D unresolved. CDR3 size: 15 residues. Trimming cost V 1 base and J 2 bases, with 12 bases left between them. CDR3 protein: CASSLEGLGAYEQYF. The CDR3 DNA sequence: TGTGCCAGCAGTTTAGAGGGTCTGGGCGCCTACGAGCAGTACTTC.

The V gene is TRBV24-1, the J gene TRBJ2-7; 8 positions agree with TRBD1. Germline CDR1 is KGHDR and CDR2 is SFDVKD. This CDR3 has 15 residues. J was trimmed by 3 bases and V by 11 bases; bases with no gene match: 14. CDR3 loop: CANGVPQGAVYEQYF. In DNA, the CDR3 is TGTGCCAACGGCGTCCCGCAGGGGGCCGTCTACGAGCAGTACTTC.

The V gene is TRBV5-1, the J gene TRBJ2-1; 13 bases match TRBD2. The length of the CDR3 is 20 residues. V shed 4 bases, J shed 5 bases, and the junction held 18 bases outside the gene matches. CDR1 and CDR2 from the germline V gene are SGHRS and YFSETQ. CDR3 coding DNA: TGCGCCAGCAGCCCCGGGACTAGCGGGACACCACACCGTGCTCACAATGAGCAGTTCTTC. Residues: CASSPGTSGTPHRAHNEQFF.

By share of the sample, this clonotype is medium-sized. The gene calls are TRBV5-6 and TRBJ2-7; TRBD2 matches at 14 bases. V dropped 3 bases and J dropped 6; count of bases not matched to a gene: 2. The CDR3 length is 14 residues. The germline CDR1 and CDR2 sequences are SGHDT and YYEEEE. As DNA, the CDR3 is TGTGCCAGCAGCTCGGGACTAGCGGGAGTCGAGCAGTACTTC. Protein sequence: CASSSGLAGVEQYF.

The J gene is TRBJ1-1, the V gene TRBV5-1; maybe TRBD1 (5 bases). The CDR3 is made up of 16 amino acids. Looked up from germline, CDR1 is SGHRS and CDR2 is YFSETQ. Trimming left V 2 bases short and J 1 base short, with 15 bases between. The CDR3 spells CASSLRGVGGNTEAFF. The CDR3, as DNA: TGCGCCAGCAGCTTACGGGGGGTTGGGGGGAACACTGAAGCTTTCTTT.

This clonotype appeared a few times. The gene calls are TRBV29-1 and TRBJ1-5, with D tentatively TRBD1 (5 bases). There are 13 residues in the CDR3. Germline CDR1 is SQVTM and CDR2 is ANQGSEA. Trimming took 7 bases from V and 3 from J, leaving 13 bases between them. The CDR3 DNA follows: TGCAGCGCCGGGGGGTCTATCAATCAGCCCCAGCATTTT. Its protein product is CSAGGSINQPQHF. Full variable domain (remainder filled in from reference TRBV29-1 and TRBJ1-5): SAVISQKPSRDICQRGTSLTIQCQVDSQVTMMFWYRQQPGQSLTLIATANQGSEATYESGFVIDKFPISRPNLTFSTLTVSNMSPEDSSIYLCSAGGSINQPQHFGDGTRLSIL.

The chain carries TRBV20-1 and TRBJ1-2; 9 bases map to TRBD1. Germline loops: CDR1 DFQATT, CDR2 SNEGSKA (reference sequence). Unmatched junction bases numbered 2, after V lost 4 bases and J lost 8 bases. The CDR3 totals 11 residues. CDR3 loop: CSATGQGGYTF. The DNA for the CDR3 is TGCAGTGCTACGGGACAGGGAGGCTACACCTTC.

This clonotype was counted a single time. This chain links TRBV6-2 or TRBV6-3 with TRBJ2-1; 13 bases are a match to TRBD2. The CDR3 spans 14 residues. The germline V gene has CDR1 MNHEY and CDR2 SVGEGT. Losses at the gene ends were 6 bases for V and 6 bases for J; bases not matched to a gene: 2. CDR3 DNA sequence: TGTGCCAGCAGGAGACTAGCGGGAGGCAATGAGCAGTTCTTC. This sequence encodes CASRRLAGGNEQFF.

V usage is TRBV28 and J usage is TRBJ2-2; either TRBD1 or TRBD2 may fit D (5 bases each). In germline, CDR1 is MDHEN, CDR2 SYDVKM. This CDR3 is built from 14 residues. V gave up 8 bases and J gave up 0 bases, with 10 bases separating them. DNA of the CDR3: TGTGCCAGCCAAGGGACGACGAACACCGGGGAGCTGTTTTTT. Its translation: CASQGTTNTGELFF.

Only a few counts were recorded for this clonotype. In nucleotides, the CDR3 is TGTGCCAGCAGTTCGGGAACTAGCGGGGACAATGAGCAGTTCTTC. This translates into CASSSGTSGDNEQFF. V and J are TRBV12-3 or TRBV12-4 and TRBJ2-1, with 10 bases lining up with TRBD2. V lost 4 bases and J lost 5; bases outside the gene matches: 5. CDR3 length: 15 residues.

This clonotype showed up just a few times. The chain uses TRBV6-6 and TRBJ2-7; no definite D call. V was trimmed by 4 bases and J by 2 bases, leaving 12 bases between them. This CDR3 is built from 14 residues. Per germline, CDR1 MNHNY and CDR2 SVGAGI (reference sequence). The chain's CDR3 is CASSFSQFTYEQYF. In DNA, the CDR3 is TGTGCCAGCAGTTTCTCACAGTTTACCTACGAGCAGTACTTC.

This chain joins TRBV11-2 and TRBJ1-4; the D gene is possibly TRBD1 (6 bases). V was shortened by 4 bases and J by 13 bases, with 16 bases between the two germline ends. The germline CDR1 and CDR2 sequences are SGHAT and FQNNGV. The CDR3 runs to 13 residues. The CDR3 sequence: CASSSPGTPALFF. The CDR3 bases are TGTGCCAGCAGCTCCCCCGGGACACCGGCACTGTTTTTT.

The rearrangement links TRBV14 to TRBJ2-5; TRBD1 might be the D (5 bases). Germline CDR1 is SGHDN and CDR2 is FVKESK. The CDR3 has 16 residues. V was trimmed by 1 base and J by 2 bases, leaving 14 bases between them. The CDR3 sequence is CASSQGPQANQETQYF. The DNA for the CDR3 is TGTGCCAGCAGCCAAGGGCCACAGGCAAATCAAGAGACCCAGTACTTC.

The J gene is TRBJ1-5, the V gene TRBV29-1; D is unclear. V gave up 3 bases and J gave up 7 bases, with 13 bases separating them. The CDR3 is made up of 13 amino acids. Germline CDR1 reads SQVTM; CDR2 reads ANQGSEA. CDR3 loop: CSVDEGGGQPQHF. The CDR3 DNA follows: TGCAGCGTTGATGAAGGAGGCGGACAGCCCCAGCATTTT. The entire variable domain, with the rest obtained from reference TRBV29-1 and TRBJ1-5, is as follows: SAVISQKPSRDICQRGTSLTIQCQVDSQVTMMFWYRQQPGQSLTLIATANQGSEATYESGFVIDKFPISRPNLTFSTLTVSNMSPEDSSIYLCSVDEGGGQPQHFGDGTRLSIL.

This clonotype has only a few counts. This rearrangement joins TRBV5-1 to TRBJ2-2, with a weak D call TRBD2 (6 bases). The germline gives CDR1 SGHRS, CDR2 YFSETQ. The CDR3 loop spans 15 amino acids. The germline V and J ends were trimmed by 4 bases and 4 bases, with 14 bases remaining between them. The CDR3 protein is CASSPALASTGELFF. CDR3 nucleotide sequence: TGCGCCAGCAGCCCCGCCCTAGCGAGCACCGGGGAGCTGTTTTTT.

The V and J genes are TRBV28 and TRBJ1-5, with D maybe TRBD1 (6 bases). The CDR3 sequence is 13 residues long. V was shortened by 7 bases and J by 7 bases, with 14 bases between the two germline ends. Germline lookup yields CDR1 MDHEN and CDR2 SYDVKM. CDR3: CASTGGARQPQHF. The CDR3 nucleotides read TGTGCCAGCACCGGGGGGGCAAGACAGCCCCAGCATTTT.

This clonotype is a singleton in its sample. The chain joins TRBV6-2 or TRBV6-3 to TRBJ1-2, with D tentatively TRBD1 (6 bases). Trimming took off 4 bases at V and 4 bases at J, with 13 bases between the two ends. This CDR3 comprises 14 residues. Germline V CDR1 and CDR2: MNHEY, SVGEGT. CDR3: CASSLLQGLYGYTF. For the CDR3, the DNA is TGTGCCAGCAGTTTACTACAGGGTCTCTATGGCTACACCTTC.

The chain recombines TRBV28 with TRBJ2-5; D gene ambiguous. Deletions cut 2 bases from V and 5 bases from J, with 9 bases between. The CDR3 totals 13 residues. CDR1 MDHEN and CDR2 SYDVKM come from the germline V gene. CDR3 loop: CASSLTGRETQYF. The CDR3 nucleotides are TGTGCCAGCAGTTTAACCGGGCGCGAGACCCAGTACTTC.

The chain links TRBV5-4 to TRBJ1-1, with 7 bases that match TRBD1. V gave up 4 bases and J gave up 0 bases; unmatched junction bases: 9. Germline values: CDR1 SGHNT, CDR2 YYREEE (reference sequence). There are 16 residues in the CDR3. CDR3 DNA sequence: TGTGCCAGCAGCGAGCAGGGGGTCGGGATGAACACTGAAGCTTTCTTT. Encoded protein: CASSEQGVGMNTEAFF.

This chain uses TRBV28 with TRBJ2-7, with 8 bases fitting TRBD2. V was clipped by 5 bases and J by 4 bases; unmatched bases: 4. This CDR3 contains 13 residues. Germline loops: CDR1 MDHEN, CDR2 SYDVKM. In DNA form, the CDR3 reads TGTGCCAGCAGTCTTAGCGGGGTGTACGAGCAGTACTTC. This gives the protein CASSLSGVYEQYF.

In this sample, this clonotype turned up a few times. The chain combines TRBV7-8 with TRBJ2-3; D ambiguous. The V gene lost 1 base and the J gene lost 2 bases, with 7 bases spanning the gap. Germline V gene lookup returns CDR1 SGHVS and CDR2 FQNEAQ. The CDR3 length is 14 residues. CDR3 bases: TGTGCCAGCAGCTTAGTGGCAGTCACAGATACGCAGTATTTT. It is translated as CASSLVAVTDTQYF.

The chain couples TRBV5-4 to TRBJ2-5; 13 bases match TRBD2. J was trimmed by 1 base and V by 4 bases; bases with no gene match: 4. The CDR3 is made up of 16 amino acids. Germline CDR1 SGHNT, CDR2 YYREEE (reference sequence). The CDR3 spells CASSGGTSGAQETQYF. CDR3 DNA: TGTGCCAGCAGCGGTGGGACTAGCGGGGCCCAAGAGACCCAGTACTTC.

V is TRBV5-1 and J is TRBJ2-1; 11 bases fit TRBD2. The CDR3 has 15 amino acids. Germline V gives CDR1 SGHRS, CDR2 YFSETQ. The trim removed 5 bases at V and 4 bases at J, leaving 5 bases unmatched. In DNA form, the CDR3 reads TGCGCCAGCAGAACTAGCGGGGGAACTTACAATGAGCAGTTCTTC. Amino acid sequence: CASRTSGGTYNEQFF.

There are a few counts of this clonotype. The V and J genes are TRBV5-5 and TRBJ2-1; D tentatively fits TRBD1 or TRBD2 (5 bases each). The CDR3 loop spans 17 amino acids. The germline V and J ends were trimmed by 4 bases and 0 bases, with 17 bases remaining between them. Germline loops: CDR1 SGHKS, CDR2 YYEKEE (reference sequence). CDR3 sequence (DNA): TGTGCCAGCAGCCCGGGACGTCTGATGAGCTCCTACAATGAGCAGTTCTTC. This gives the protein CASSPGRLMSSYNEQFF.

The chain combines TRBV25-1 with TRBJ2-1; 10 bases fit TRBD1. The CDR3 runs 18 residues. The V gene's germline CDR1 is MGHDK and CDR2 SYGVNS. The trim removed 4 bases at V and 0 bases at J, leaving 9 bases unmatched. DNA for the CDR3: TGTGCCAGCAGTGCCGTCCCGGGACAGGGGAGCTCCTACAATGAGCAGTTCTTC. This gives the protein CASSAVPGQGSSYNEQFF.

This chain joins TRBV28 and TRBJ2-7, with TRBD2 matching over 7 bases. Germline V CDR1 and CDR2: MDHEN, SYDVKM. Trimming cost V 6 bases and J 0 bases; bases outside gene matches: 8. The length of the CDR3 is 15 residues. The CDR3 DNA reads as TGTGCCAGCAGGCCCCCGCGGGGGACCTCCTACGAGCAGTACTTC. Translating it yields CASRPPRGTSYEQYF. Filled out from reference TRBV28 and TRBJ2-7, the complete variable domain reads DVKVTQSSRYLVKRTGEKVFLECVQDMDHENMFWYRQDPGLGLRLIYFSYDVKMKEKGDIPEGYSVSREKKERFSLILESASTNQTSMYLCASRPPRGTSYEQYFGPGTRLTVT.